The present T cell receptor (beta chain) was sequenced within a study of T cell responses to AZD1222 COVID-19 vaccine. Study-wide results and caveats: Targeting of unmutated variant regions was reportedly seen in nearly half of spike-specific TCRs. Elevations in Spike-specific TCR breadth and depth followed administration of two AZD1222 doses. No repertoire was sampled before or during the peak T cell response, only after it. Donors were mostly white British, more females; clonal diversity possibly underestimated.

In regard to this clone: What it recognizes is unknown.

The junction had 7 bases not matched to a gene; V was cut back by 5 bases and J by 8 bases. The CDR3 runs 14 residues. CDR1 and CDR2 from the germline V gene are MRHNA and SNTAGT. Profiled with immunoSEQ multiplex PCR; TCRdb holds only in-frame clones, not every one. The sample has around 150,000 clones, approximately 92% seen once. The source was peripheral blood, collected 28 days after the second AZD1222 dose. The chain joins TRBV6-4 to TRBJ2-3; 10 nucleotides agree with TRBD2. This clonotype originated in an adult who received the AZD1222 COVID-19 vaccine. The CDR3 DNA follows: TGTGCCAGCAGTCCCGGACTAGCGGCCTCTACGCAGTATTTT. Protein sequence: CASSPGLAASTQYF.